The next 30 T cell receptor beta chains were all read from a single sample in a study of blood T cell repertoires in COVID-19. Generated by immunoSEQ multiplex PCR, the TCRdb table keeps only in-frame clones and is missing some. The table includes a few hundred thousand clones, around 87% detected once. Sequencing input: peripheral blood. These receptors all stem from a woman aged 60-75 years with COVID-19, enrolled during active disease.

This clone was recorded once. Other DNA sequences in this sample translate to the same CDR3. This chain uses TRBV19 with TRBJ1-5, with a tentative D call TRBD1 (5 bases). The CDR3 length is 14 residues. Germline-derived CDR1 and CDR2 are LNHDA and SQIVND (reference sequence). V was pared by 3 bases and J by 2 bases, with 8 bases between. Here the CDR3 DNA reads TGTGCCAGTAGTATTCAGGGTGGCAATCAGCCCCAGCATTTT. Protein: CASSIQGGNQPQHF.

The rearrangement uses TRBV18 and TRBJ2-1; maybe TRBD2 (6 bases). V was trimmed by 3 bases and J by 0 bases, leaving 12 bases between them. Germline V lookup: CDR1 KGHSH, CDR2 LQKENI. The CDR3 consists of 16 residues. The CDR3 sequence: CASSPGTPSSYNEQFF. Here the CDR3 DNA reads TGTGCCAGCTCACCCGGGACTCCGAGCTCCTACAATGAGCAGTTCTTC. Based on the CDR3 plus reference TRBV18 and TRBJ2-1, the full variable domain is NAGVMQNPRHLVRRRGQEARLRCSPMKGHSHVYWYRQLPEEGLKFMVYLQKENIIDESGMPKERFSAEFPKEGPSILRIQQVVRGDSAAYFCASSPGTPSSYNEQFFGPGTRLTVL.

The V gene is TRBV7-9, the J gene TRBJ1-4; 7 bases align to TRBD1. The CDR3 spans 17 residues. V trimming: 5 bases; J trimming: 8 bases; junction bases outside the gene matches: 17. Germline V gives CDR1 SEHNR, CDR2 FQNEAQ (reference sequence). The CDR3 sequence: CASSQPEGGRREEKLFF. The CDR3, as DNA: TGTGCCAGCAGCCAGCCCGAAGGGGGCCGGAGAGAGGAAAAACTGTTTTTT. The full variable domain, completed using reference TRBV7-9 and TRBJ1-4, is DTGVSQNPRHKITKRGQNVTFRCDPISEHNRLYWYRQTLGQGPEFLTYFQNEAQLEKSRLLSDRFSAERPKGSFSTLEIQRTEQGDSAMYLCASSQPEGGRREEKLFFGSGTQLSVL.

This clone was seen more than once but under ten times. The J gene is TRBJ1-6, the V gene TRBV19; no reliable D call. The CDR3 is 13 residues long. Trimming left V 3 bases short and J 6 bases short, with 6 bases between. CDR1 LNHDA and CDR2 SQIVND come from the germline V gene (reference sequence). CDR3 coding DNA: TGTGCCAGTAGTATTGACACTAATTCACCCCTCCACTTT. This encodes CASSIDTNSPLHF.

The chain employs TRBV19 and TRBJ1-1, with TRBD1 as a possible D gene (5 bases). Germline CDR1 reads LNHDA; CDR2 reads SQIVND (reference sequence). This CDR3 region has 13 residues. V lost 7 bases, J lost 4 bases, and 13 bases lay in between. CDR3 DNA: TGTGCCAGTAAAACACAGGCCAGCACTGAAGCTTTCTTT. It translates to CASKTQASTEAFF.

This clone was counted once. The CDR3 nucleotides read TGTGCCAGCAGCGCCACGACTAGCGGGCCCTACAATGAGCAGTTCTTC. Amino acid sequence: CASSATTSGPYNEQFF. The gene calls are TRBV9 and TRBJ2-1; TRBD2 agrees at 10 bases. This CDR3 has 16 amino acids. J lost 2 bases, V lost 3 bases, and 5 bases had no gene match. The germline gives CDR1 SGDLS, CDR2 YYNGEE.

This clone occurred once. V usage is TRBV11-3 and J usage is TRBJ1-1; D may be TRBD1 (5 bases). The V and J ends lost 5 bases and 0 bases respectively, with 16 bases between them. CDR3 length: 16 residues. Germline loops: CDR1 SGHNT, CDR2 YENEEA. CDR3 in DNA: TGTGCCAGCAGCGACGCAGGGCGGGGGATGAACACTGAAGCTTTCTTT. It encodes CASSDAGRGMNTEAFF.

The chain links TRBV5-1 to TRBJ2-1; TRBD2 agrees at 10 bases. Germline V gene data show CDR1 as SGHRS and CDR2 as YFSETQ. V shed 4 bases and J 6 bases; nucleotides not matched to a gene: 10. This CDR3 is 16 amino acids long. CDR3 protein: CASSPLSGGAGNEQFF. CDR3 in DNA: TGCGCCAGCAGCCCCCTCAGCGGGGGGGCAGGCAATGAGCAGTTCTTC.

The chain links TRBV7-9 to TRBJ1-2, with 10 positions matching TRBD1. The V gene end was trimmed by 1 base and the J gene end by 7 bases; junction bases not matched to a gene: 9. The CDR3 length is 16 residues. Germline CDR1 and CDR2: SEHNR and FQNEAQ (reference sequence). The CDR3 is CASSLGWDRGSGGYTF. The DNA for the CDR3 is TGTGCCAGCAGCTTAGGTTGGGACAGGGGTTCCGGTGGCTACACCTTC.

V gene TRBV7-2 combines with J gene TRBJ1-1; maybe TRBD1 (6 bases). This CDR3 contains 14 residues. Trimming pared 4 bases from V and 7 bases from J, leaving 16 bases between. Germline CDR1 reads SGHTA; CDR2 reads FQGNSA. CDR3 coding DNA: TGTGCCAGCAGCTCGTTTGGGGTACAGGGTGAAGCTTTCTTT. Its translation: CASSSFGVQGEAFF.

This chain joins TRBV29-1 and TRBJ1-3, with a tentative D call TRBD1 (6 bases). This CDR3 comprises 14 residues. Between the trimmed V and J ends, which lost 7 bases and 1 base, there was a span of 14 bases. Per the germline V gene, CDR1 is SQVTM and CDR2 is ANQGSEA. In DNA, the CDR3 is TGCAGCGCCCTCCCTGACAGGTCTGGAAACACCATATATTTT. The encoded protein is CSALPDRSGNTIYF.

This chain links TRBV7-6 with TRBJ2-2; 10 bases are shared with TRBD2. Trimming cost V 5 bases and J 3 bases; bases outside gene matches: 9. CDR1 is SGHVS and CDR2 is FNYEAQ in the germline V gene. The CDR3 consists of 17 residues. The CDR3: CASSQYRGTSDTGELFF. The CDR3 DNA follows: TGTGCCAGCAGCCAATACCGTGGGACTAGCGACACCGGGGAGCTGTTTTTT.

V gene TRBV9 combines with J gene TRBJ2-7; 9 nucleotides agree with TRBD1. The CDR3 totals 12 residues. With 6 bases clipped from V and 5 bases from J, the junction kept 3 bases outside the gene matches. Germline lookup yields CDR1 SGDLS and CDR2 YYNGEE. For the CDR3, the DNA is TGTGCCAGCAAAGGGACAGGGAACGAGCAGTACTTC. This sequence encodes CASKGTGNEQYF.

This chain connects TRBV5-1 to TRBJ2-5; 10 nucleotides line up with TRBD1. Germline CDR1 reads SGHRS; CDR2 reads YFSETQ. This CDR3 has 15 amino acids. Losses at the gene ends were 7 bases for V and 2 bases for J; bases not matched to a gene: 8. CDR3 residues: CASGGTGAGQETQYF. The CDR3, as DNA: TGCGCCAGCGGCGGGACAGGGGCTGGGCAAGAGACCCAGTACTTC. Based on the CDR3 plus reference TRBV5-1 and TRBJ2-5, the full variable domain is KAGVTQTPRYLIKTRGQQVTLSCSPISGHRSVSWYQQTPGQGLQFLFEYFSETQRNKGNFPGRFSGRQFSNSRSEMNVSTLELGDSALYLCASGGTGAGQETQYFGPGTRLLVL.

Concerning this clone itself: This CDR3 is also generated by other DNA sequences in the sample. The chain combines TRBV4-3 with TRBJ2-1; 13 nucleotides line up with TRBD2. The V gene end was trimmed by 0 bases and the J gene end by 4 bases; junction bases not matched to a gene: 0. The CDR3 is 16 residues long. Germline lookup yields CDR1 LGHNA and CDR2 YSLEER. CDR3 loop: CASSQEGLAGYNEQFF. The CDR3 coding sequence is TGCGCCAGCAGCCAAGAGGGACTAGCGGGGTACAATGAGCAGTTCTTC.

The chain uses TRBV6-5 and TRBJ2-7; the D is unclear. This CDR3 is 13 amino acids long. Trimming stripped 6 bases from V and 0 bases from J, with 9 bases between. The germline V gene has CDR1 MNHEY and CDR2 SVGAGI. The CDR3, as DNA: TGTGCCAGCAGGTTGGCAATCTCCTACGAGCAGTACTTC. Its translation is CASRLAISYEQYF.

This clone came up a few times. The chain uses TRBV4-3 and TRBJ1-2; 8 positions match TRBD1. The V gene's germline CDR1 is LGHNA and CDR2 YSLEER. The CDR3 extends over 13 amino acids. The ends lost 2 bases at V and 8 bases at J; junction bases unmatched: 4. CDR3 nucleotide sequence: TGCGCCAGCAGCCAACAGGGGGCGCAAGGCTACACCTTC. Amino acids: CASSQQGAQGYTF.

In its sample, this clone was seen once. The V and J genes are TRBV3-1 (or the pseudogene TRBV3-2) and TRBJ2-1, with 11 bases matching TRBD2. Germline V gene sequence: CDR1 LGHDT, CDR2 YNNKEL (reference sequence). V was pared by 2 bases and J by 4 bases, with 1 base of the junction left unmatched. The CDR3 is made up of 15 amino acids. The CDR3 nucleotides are TGTGCCAGCAGCCAAAGGACTAGCGGGTACAATGAGCAGTTCTTC. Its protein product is CASSQRTSGYNEQFF.

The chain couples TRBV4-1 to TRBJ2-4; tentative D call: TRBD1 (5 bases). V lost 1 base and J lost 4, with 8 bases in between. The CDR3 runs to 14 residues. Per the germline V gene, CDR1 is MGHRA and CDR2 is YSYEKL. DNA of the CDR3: TGCGCCAGCAGCCAAGTCAGGGCGAAAAACATTCAGTACTTC. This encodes CASSQVRAKNIQYF.

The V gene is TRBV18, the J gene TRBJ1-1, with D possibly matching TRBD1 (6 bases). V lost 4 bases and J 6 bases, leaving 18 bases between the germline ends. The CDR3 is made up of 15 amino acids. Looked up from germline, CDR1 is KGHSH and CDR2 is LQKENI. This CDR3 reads CASSRLRGGEAEAFF. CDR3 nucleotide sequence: TGTGCCAGCTCACGCTTGAGGGGGGGCGAAGCTGAAGCTTTCTTT.

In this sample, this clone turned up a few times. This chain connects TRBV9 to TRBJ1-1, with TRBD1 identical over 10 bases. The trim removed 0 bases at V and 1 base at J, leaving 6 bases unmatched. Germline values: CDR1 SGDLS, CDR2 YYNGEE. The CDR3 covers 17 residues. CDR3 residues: CASSVGDRGLWNTEAFF. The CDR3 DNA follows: TGTGCCAGCAGCGTAGGGGACAGGGGACTATGGAACACTGAAGCTTTCTTT.

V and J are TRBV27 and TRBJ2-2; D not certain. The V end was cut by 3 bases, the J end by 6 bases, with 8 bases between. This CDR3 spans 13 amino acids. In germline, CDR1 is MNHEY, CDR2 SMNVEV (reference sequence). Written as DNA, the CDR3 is TGTGCCAGCAGTTTTAGAGTATCCGGGGAGCTGTTTTTT. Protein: CASSFRVSGELFF.

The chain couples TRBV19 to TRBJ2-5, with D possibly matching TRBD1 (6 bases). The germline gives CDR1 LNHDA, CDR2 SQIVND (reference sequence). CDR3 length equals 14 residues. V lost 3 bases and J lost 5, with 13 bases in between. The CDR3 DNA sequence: TGTGCCAGTAGTATCGGGATGGGGGCGGAGACCCAGTACTTC. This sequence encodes CASSIGMGAETQYF.

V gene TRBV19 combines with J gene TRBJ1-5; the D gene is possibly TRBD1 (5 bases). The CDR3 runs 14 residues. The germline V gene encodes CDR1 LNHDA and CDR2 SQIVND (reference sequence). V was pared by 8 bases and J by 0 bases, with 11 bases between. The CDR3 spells CASGAQFSNQPQHF. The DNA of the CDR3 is TGTGCCAGTGGGGCACAGTTTAGCAATCAGCCCCAGCATTTT.

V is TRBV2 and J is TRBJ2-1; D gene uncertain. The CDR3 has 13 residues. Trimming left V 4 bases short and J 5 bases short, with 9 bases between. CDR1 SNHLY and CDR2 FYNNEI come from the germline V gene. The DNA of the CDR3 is TGTGCCAGCAGTGTGAGAGGAAACAATGAGCAGTTCTTC. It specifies CASSVRGNNEQFF.

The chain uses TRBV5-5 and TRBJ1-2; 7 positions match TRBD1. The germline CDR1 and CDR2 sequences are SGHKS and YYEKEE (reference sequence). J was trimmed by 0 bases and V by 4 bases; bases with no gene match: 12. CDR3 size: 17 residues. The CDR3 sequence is CASSTAGQVKPNYGYTF. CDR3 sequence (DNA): TGTGCCAGCAGCACCGCCGGACAGGTCAAACCTAACTATGGCTACACCTTC.

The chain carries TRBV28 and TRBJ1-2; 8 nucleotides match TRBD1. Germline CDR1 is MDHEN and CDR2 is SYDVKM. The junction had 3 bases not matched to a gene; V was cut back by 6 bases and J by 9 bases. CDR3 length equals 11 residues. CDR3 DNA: TGTGCCAGCAGGGACAGGGAGAGCTACACCTTC. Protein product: CASRDRESYTF.

Here the CDR3 DNA reads TGTGCCAGCAGCTTAGCGTTAACGGGTCGAAGCTCCTACGAGCAGTACTTC. It translates to CASSLALTGRSSYEQYF. The chain employs TRBV7-2 and TRBJ2-7; D uncertain. V was pared by 0 bases and J by 0 bases, with 15 bases between. Germline assignment: CDR1 SGHTA and CDR2 FQGNSA. CDR3 length equals 17 residues.

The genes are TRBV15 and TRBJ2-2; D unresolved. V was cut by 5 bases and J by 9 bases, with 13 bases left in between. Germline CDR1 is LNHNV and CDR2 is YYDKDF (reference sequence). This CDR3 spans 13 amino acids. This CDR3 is CATSPRLARELFF. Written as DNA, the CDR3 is TGTGCCACCAGCCCTCGTTTGGCCCGGGAGCTGTTTTTT.

CDR3 sequence: CSVEVVQGSGGYTF. For the CDR3, the DNA is TGCAGCGTTGAAGTGGTCCAGGGGTCGGGAGGCTACACCTTC. The V call is TRBV29-1, the J call TRBJ1-2, with D possibly matching TRBD1 (6 bases). The CDR3 runs 14 residues. Germline V gene lookup returns CDR1 SQVTM and CDR2 ANQGSEA. Deletions cut 1 base from V and 8 bases from J, with 17 bases between.